One sample yielded the 4 T cell receptor beta chains listed below, sequenced in a study of shared clonotypes between healthy human individuals. Clones were sequenced by immunoSEQ multiplex PCR, and TCRdb holds only the in-frame ones, with some missing. The table records millions of clones, about 92% of them present only once. Material: naive CD4+ T cells sorted from blood. Specified subset: CD45RA+ positively selected. The receptors were sampled from a man aged 18 to 29 in good health.

As for this clone: This same CDR3 is encoded by further DNA sequences in the sample. The CDR3 reads CASSPGRETYEQYF. CDR3 in DNA: TGTGCCAGCTCACCAGGTAGGGAAACCTACGAGCAGTACTTC. This sequence joins TRBV18 and TRBJ2-7; D unresolved. The germline gives CDR1 KGHSH, CDR2 LQKENI. This CDR3 region has 14 residues. The germline V and J ends were trimmed by 2 bases and 2 bases, with 10 bases remaining between them.

This chain connects TRBV30 to TRBJ2-3; possibly TRBD1 or TRBD2 for D (5 bases each). CDR1 GTSNPN and CDR2 SVGIG come from the germline V gene (reference sequence). The CDR3 is 15 amino acids. Deletions cut 0 bases from V and 2 bases from J, with 12 bases between. The CDR3 bases are TGTGCCTGGAGTGTACGGAGAGGGGCCACAGATACGCAGTATTTT. Its protein product is CAWSVRRGATDTQYF.

V and J are TRBV6-1 and TRBJ1-5, with D unclear. Germline V gene data show CDR1 as MNHNS and CDR2 as SASEGT. The CDR3 has 14 amino acids. V lost 4 bases, J lost 4 bases, and 11 bases lay in between. The CDR3 DNA reads TGTGCCAGCAGTGTTGAGGTTACAAATCAGCCCCAGCATTTT. Encoded protein: CASSVEVTNQPQHF.

V gene TRBV28 combines with J gene TRBJ2-7; D is possibly TRBD1 or TRBD2 (5 bases each). CDR1 is MDHEN and CDR2 is SYDVKM in the germline V gene. The CDR3 runs to 14 residues. Trimming shortened V by 10 bases and J by 4 bases, and 20 bases separated the two germline ends. For the CDR3, the DNA is TGTGCCATCGAAGACCGGGACGGAAAATACGAGCAGTACTTC. As protein: CAIEDRDGKYEQYF.